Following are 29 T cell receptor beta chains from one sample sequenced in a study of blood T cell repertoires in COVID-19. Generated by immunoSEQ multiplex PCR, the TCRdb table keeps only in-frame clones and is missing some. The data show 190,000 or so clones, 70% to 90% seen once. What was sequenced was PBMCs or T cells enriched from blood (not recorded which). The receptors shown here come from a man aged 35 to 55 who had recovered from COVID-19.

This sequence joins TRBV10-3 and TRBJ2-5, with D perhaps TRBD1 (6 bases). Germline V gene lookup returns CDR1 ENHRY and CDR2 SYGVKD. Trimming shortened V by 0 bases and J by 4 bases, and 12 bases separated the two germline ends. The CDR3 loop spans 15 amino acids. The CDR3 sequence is CAISESVRGRETQYF. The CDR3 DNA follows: TGTGCCATCAGTGAGTCGGTCAGGGGTAGAGAGACCCAGTACTTC.

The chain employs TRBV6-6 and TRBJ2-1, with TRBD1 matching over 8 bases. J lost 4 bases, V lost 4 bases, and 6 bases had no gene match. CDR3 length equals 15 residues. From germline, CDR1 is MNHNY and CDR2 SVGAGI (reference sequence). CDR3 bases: TGTGCCAGCAGTTCCGGGACAGGTTCTTACAATGAGCAGTTCTTC. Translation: CASSSGTGSYNEQFF.

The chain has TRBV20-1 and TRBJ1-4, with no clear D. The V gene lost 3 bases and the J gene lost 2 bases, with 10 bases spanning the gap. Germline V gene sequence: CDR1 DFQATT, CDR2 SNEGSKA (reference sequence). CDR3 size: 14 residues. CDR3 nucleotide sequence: TGCAGTGCTAGTCTTTTCAGTACTAATGAAAAACTGTTTTTT. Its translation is CSASLFSTNEKLFF.

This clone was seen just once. As DNA, the CDR3 is TGTGCCACCTCTCCCGTTCAGGCAGGTGGTCAGCCCCAGCATTTT. This codes for CATSPVQAGGQPQHF. The chain has TRBV19 and TRBJ1-5, with D uncertain. This CDR3 has 15 amino acids. Germline CDR1 reads LNHDA; CDR2 reads SQIVND (reference sequence). The V end was cut by 10 bases, the J end by 6 bases, with 22 bases between.

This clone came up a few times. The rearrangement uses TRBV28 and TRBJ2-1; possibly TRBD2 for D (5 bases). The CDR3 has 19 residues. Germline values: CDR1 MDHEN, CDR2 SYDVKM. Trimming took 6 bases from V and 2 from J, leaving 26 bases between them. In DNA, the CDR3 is TGTGCCAGCAGCTTTACAGCCACAAGCGGACTGCCCGCCTACAATGAGCAGTTCTTC. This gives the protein CASSFTATSGLPAYNEQFF.

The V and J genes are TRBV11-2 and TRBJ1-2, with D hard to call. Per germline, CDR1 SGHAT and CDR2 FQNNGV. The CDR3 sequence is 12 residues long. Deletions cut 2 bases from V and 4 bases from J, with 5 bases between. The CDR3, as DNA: TGTGCCAGCAGCTTACAATCCTATGGCTACACCTTC. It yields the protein CASSLQSYGYTF.

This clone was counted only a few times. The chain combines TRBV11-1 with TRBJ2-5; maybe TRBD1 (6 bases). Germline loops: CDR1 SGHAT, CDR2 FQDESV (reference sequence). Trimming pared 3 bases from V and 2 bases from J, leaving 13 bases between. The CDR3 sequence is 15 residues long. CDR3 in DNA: TGTGCCAGCAGCTTCAGCCTTGGACAGCAAGAGACCCAGTACTTC. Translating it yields CASSFSLGQQETQYF.

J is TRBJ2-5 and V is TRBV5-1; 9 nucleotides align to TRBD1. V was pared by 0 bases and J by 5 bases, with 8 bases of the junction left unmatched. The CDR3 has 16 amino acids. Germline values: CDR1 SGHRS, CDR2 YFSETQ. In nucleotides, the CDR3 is TGCGCCAGCAGCTTGGCCCACAGGGGGCGACGGGAGACCCAGTACTTC. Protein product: CASSLAHRGRRETQYF.

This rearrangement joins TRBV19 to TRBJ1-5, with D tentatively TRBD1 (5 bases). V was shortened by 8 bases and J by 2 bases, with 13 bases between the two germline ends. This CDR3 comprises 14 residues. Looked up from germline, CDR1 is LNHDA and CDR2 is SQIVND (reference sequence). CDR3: CASGGGRGNQPQHF. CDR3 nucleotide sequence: TGTGCCAGTGGGGGGGGTCGGGGCAATCAGCCCCAGCATTTT.

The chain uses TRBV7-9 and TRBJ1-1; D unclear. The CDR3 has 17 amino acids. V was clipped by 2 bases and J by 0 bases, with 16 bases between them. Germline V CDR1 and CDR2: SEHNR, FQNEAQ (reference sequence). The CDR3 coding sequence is TGTGCCAGCAGCTTATGGTCTCAACGAGGAATGAACACTGAAGCTTTCTTT. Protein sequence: CASSLWSQRGMNTEAFF.

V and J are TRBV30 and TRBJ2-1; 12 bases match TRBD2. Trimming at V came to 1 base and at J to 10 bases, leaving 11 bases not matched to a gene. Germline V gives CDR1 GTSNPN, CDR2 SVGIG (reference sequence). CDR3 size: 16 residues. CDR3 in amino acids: CAWSGQSASGREEQFF. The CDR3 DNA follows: TGTGCCTGGAGTGGACAATCTGCTAGCGGGAGGGAGGAGCAGTTCTTC.

CDR3 in DNA: TGCGCCAGCAGCCCCTCTAGCGGGGGGCTACTTTCCTACAATGAGCAGTTCTTC. Protein product: CASSPSSGGLLSYNEQFF. The chain employs TRBV5-1 and TRBJ2-1; 11 bases line up with TRBD2. V gave up 4 bases and J gave up 1 base; unmatched junction bases: 10. CDR1 SGHRS and CDR2 YFSETQ come from the germline V gene. The CDR3 has 18 amino acids.

DNA of the CDR3: TGTGCCAGCAGCTCGAGAGACTTATCTGGAAACACCATATATTTT. This gives the protein CASSSRDLSGNTIYF. V gene TRBV9 combines with J gene TRBJ1-3; D gene unclear. V dropped 4 bases and J dropped 1 base, with 12 bases sitting between them. This CDR3 is 15 amino acids long. Germline V gives CDR1 SGDLS, CDR2 YYNGEE.

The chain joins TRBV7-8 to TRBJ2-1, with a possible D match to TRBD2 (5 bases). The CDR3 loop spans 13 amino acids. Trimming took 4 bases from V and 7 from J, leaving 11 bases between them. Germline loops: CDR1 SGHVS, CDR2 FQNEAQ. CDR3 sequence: CASSSRVLNEQFF. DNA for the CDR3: TGTGCCAGCAGCTCGAGGGTCTTGAATGAGCAGTTCTTC.

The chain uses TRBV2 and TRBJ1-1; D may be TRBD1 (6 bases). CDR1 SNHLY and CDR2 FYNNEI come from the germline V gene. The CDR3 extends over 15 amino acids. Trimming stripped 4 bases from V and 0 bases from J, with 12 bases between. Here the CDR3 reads CASSVRGGMNTEAFF. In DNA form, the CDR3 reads TGTGCCAGCAGTGTGAGGGGGGGCATGAACACTGAAGCTTTCTTT.

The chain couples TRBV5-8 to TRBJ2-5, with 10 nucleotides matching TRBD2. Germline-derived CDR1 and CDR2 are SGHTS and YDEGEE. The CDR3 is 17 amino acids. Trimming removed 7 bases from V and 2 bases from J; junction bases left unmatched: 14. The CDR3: CASGVGAGGPGQETQYF. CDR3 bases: TGTGCCAGCGGCGTGGGAGCGGGAGGGCCAGGGCAAGAGACCCAGTACTTC.

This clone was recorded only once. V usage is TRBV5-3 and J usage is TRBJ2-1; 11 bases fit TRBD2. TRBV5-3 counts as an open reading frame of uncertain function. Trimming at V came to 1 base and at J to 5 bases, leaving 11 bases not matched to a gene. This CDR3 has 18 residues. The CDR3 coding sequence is TGTGCCAGAAGCTTGTCACCAATTGGGACTAGCGGAGACAATGAGCAGTTCTTC. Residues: CARSLSPIGTSGDNEQFF.

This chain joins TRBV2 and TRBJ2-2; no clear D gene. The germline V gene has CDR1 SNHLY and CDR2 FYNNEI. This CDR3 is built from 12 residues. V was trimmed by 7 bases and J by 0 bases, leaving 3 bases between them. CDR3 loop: CASITNTGELFF. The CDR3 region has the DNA TGTGCCAGCATAACGAACACCGGGGAGCTGTTTTTT.

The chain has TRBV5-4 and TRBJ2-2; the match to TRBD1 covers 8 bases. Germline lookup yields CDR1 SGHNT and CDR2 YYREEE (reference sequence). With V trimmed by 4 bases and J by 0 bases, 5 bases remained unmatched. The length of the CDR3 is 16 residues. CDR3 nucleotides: TGTGCCAGCAGCCCCTGGACAGGGTCGAACACCGGGGAGCTGTTTTTT. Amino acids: CASSPWTGSNTGELFF.

CDR3 in amino acids: CASSSGQGLAYGYTF. In nucleotides, the CDR3 is TGTGCCAGCAGCTCAGGACAGGGCTTGGCCTATGGCTACACCTTC. The V and J genes are TRBV5-4 and TRBJ1-2; 8 bases align to TRBD1. Trimming took 3 bases from V and 4 from J; bases not matched to a gene: 8. CDR3 length: 15 residues. Germline assignment: CDR1 SGHNT and CDR2 YYREEE (reference sequence). The full variable domain, rest sourced from reference TRBV5-4 and TRBJ1-2, is ETGVTQSPTHLIKTRGQQVTLRCSSQSGHNTVSWYQQALGQGPQFIFQYYREEENGRGNFPPRFSGLQFPNYSSELNVNALELDDSALYLCASSSGQGLAYGYTFGSGTRLTVV.

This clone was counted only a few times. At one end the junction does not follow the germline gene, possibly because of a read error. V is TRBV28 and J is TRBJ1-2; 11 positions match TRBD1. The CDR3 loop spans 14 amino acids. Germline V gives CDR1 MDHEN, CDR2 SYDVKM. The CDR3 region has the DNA TGTGCCAGCAGTCGTGGGGACAGGGGGACCCCCGGATTCTTC. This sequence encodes CASSRGDRGTPGFF.

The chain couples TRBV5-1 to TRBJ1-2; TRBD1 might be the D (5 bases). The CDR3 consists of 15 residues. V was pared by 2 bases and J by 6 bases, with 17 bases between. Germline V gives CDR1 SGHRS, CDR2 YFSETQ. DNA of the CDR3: TGCGCCAGCAGCTTAGCCGCAGGGATGGAGCATGGCTACACCTTC. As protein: CASSLAAGMEHGYTF.

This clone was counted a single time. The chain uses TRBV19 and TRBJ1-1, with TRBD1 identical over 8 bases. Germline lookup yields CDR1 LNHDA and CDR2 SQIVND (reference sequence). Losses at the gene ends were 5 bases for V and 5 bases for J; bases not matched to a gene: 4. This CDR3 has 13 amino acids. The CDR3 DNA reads TGTGCCAGTAGTCGACAGGGGAGGACTGAAGCTTTCTTT. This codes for CASSRQGRTEAFF.

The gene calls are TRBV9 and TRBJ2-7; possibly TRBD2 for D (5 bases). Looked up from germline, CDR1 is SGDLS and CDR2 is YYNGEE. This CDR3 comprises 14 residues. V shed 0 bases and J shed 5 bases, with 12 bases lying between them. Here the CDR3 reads CASSVDLGSNEQYF. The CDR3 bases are TGTGCCAGCAGCGTAGATCTGGGGAGCAACGAGCAGTACTTC.

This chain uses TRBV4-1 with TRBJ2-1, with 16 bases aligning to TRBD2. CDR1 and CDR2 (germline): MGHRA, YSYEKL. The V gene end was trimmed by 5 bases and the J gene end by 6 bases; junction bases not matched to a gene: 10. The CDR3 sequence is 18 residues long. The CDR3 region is CASSGGLAGGRRGNEQFF. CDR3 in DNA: TGCGCCAGCAGCGGGGGACTAGCGGGAGGGCGCAGGGGCAATGAGCAGTTCTTC.

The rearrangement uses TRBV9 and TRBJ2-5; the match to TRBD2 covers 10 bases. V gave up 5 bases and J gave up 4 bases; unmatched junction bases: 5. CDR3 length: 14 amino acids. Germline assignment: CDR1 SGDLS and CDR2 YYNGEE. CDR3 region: CASSQRGGGETQYF. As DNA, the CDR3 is TGTGCCAGCAGTCAGCGGGGGGGCGGAGAGACCCAGTACTTC.

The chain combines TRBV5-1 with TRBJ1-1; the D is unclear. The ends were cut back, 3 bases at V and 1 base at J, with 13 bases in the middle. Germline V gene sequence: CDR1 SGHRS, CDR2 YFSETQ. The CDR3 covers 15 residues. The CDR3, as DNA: TGCGCCAGCAGCTCTGGCGGTCTCAGGAACACTGAAGCTTTCTTT. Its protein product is CASSSGGLRNTEAFF.

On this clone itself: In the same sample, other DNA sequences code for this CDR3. Here the CDR3 DNA reads TGTGCCACCAGTAGGGGTAATGAGCAGTTCTTC. This gives the protein CATSRGNEQFF. The chain combines TRBV24-1 with TRBJ2-1, with TRBD1 as a possible D gene (5 bases). With 6 bases removed from V and 7 bases from J, the gap between germline ends came to 6 bases. The CDR3 is 11 residues long. Germline V gene lookup returns CDR1 KGHDR and CDR2 SFDVKD.

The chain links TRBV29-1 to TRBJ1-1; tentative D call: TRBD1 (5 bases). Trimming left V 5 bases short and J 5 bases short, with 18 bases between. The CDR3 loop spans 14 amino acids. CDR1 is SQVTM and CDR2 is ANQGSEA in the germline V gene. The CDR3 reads CSVTSGGLPTEAFF. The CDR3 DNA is TGCAGCGTTACCTCCGGGGGACTGCCAACTGAAGCTTTCTTT.